The rows below give T cell receptor beta chains drawn from one sample of a study of glioma-infiltrating T cells after dendritic cell vaccination. Some clones are missing from TCRdb's copy, which holds only in-frame ones; the method was immunoSEQ multiplex PCR. The sample lists tens of thousands of clones, roughly 85% occurring once. The sequences come from blood, collected after dendritic cell vaccination. The receptors originated from a human donor with glioblastoma. Each CDR3 is given with its conserved first and last residue. D genes are given only for firm matches. For some rows the clone size is stated as once, few or many, or as a class when expanded; others skip it.

CDR3aa: CASSLRGGNTEAFF
CDR3nt: TGTGCCAGCAGCTTGCGGGGAGGAAACACTGAAGCTTTCTTT
d_gene: .
v_gene: TRBV13
j_gene: TRBJ1-1
len: 14
abundance: .

CDR3aa: CASSLGLAGLNTGELFF
CDR3nt: TGTGCCAGCAGCTTAGGACTAGCGGGCCTAAACACCGGGGAGCTGTTTTTT
d_gene: TRBD2
v_gene: TRBV7-9
j_gene: TRBJ2-2
len: 17
abundance: .

CDR3aa: CASSSLTGLASYNEQFF
CDR3nt: TGTGCCAGCAGCTCGTTAACGGGACTAGCGTCCTACAATGAGCAGTTCTTC
d_gene: TRBD2
v_gene: TRBV11-3
j_gene: TRBJ2-1
len: 17
abundance: .

CDR3aa: CASSLPEDEQFF
CDR3nt: TGTGCCAGCAGCTTGCCAGAGGATGAGCAGTTCTTC
d_gene: .
v_gene: TRBV5-4
j_gene: TRBJ2-1
len: 12
abundance: .

CDR3aa: CASSWIQGGTEAFF
CDR3nt: TGTGCCAGCAGTTGGATCCAGGGCGGAACTGAAGCTTTCTTT
d_gene: .
v_gene: TRBV6-5
j_gene: TRBJ1-1
len: 14
abundance: .

CDR3aa: CASSQRSSYNEQFF
CDR3nt: TGTGCCAGCAGCCAACGTAGCTCCTACAATGAGCAGTTCTTC
d_gene: .
v_gene: TRBV14
j_gene: TRBJ2-1
len: 14
abundance: .

CDR3aa: CASSLWEGKGGYTF
CDR3nt: TGTGCCAGCAGTTTGTGGGAGGGGAAGGGTGGCTACACCTTC
d_gene: .
v_gene: TRBV28
j_gene: TRBJ1-2
len: 14
abundance: once

CDR3aa: CASSFGTNSMADTQYF
CDR3nt: TGTGCCAGCAGCTTCGGGACTAACTCAATGGCAGATACGCAGTATTTT
d_gene: TRBD2
v_gene: TRBV7-2
j_gene: TRBJ2-3
len: 16
abundance: .

CDR3aa: CATSRATGGPVDEQYF
CDR3nt: TGTGCCACCAGCAGAGCAACAGGGGGCCCAGTGGACGAGCAGTACTTC
d_gene: TRBD1
v_gene: TRBV15
j_gene: TRBJ2-7
len: 16
abundance: .

CDR3aa: CASSGGLAGFNEQFF
CDR3nt: TGTGCCAGCAGCGGGGGACTAGCGGGGTTCAATGAGCAGTTCTTC
d_gene: TRBD2
v_gene: TRBV7-9
j_gene: TRBJ2-1
len: 15
abundance: .

CDR3aa: CASSLRQGAGGYTF
CDR3nt: TGTGCCAGCAGTTTAAGGCAGGGGGCAGGTGGCTACACCTTC
d_gene: TRBD1
v_gene: TRBV28
j_gene: TRBJ1-2
len: 14
abundance: .

CDR3aa: CASSLTARGFPYEQYF
CDR3nt: TGTGCCAGCAGTTTAACTGCCAGGGGATTCCCTTACGAGCAGTACTTC
d_gene: .
v_gene: TRBV27
j_gene: TRBJ2-7
len: 16
abundance: .

CDR3aa: CSVVAGMIEQFF
CDR3nt: TGCAGCGTTGTCGCAGGGATGATTGAGCAGTTCTTC
d_gene: .
v_gene: TRBV29-1
j_gene: TRBJ2-1
len: 12
abundance: .

CDR3aa: CASSYKGDTEAFF
CDR3nt: TGTGCCAGCAGTTACAAGGGAGACACTGAAGCTTTCTTT
d_gene: .
v_gene: TRBV6-5
j_gene: TRBJ1-1
len: 13
abundance: .

CDR3aa: CASSLARLAGVYNEQFF
CDR3nt: TGTGCCAGCAGCTTAGCCCGGCTAGCGGGGGTCTACAATGAGCAGTTCTTC
d_gene: TRBD2
v_gene: TRBV7-2
j_gene: TRBJ2-1
len: 17
abundance: .

CDR3aa: CASRAGPTNYGYTF
CDR3nt: TGTGCCAGCAGGGCGGGACCTACCAACTATGGCTACACCTTC
d_gene: .
v_gene: TRBV27
j_gene: TRBJ1-2
len: 14
abundance: .

CDR3aa: CASSVGAGSSYEQYF
CDR3nt: TGTGCCAGCAGCGTAGGGGCCGGGAGCTCCTACGAGCAGTACTTC
d_gene: .
v_gene: TRBV9
j_gene: TRBJ2-7
len: 15
abundance: .

CDR3aa: CASSERDSNEKLFF
CDR3nt: TGCGCCAGCAGTGAAAGGGACAGTAATGAAAAACTGTTTTTT
d_gene: TRBD1
v_gene: TRBV10-1
j_gene: TRBJ1-4
len: 14
abundance: .

CDR3aa: CASSPPGTPLAKNIQYF
CDR3nt: TGTGCCAGCTCACCACCTGGGACACCGCTAGCCAAAAACATTCAGTACTTC
d_gene: .
v_gene: TRBV18
j_gene: TRBJ2-4
len: 17
abundance: .

CDR3aa: CASSFDRGEGEAFF
CDR3nt: TGCGCCAGCAGCTTTGACAGGGGGGAAGGTGAAGCTTTCTTT
d_gene: TRBD1
v_gene: TRBV5-1
j_gene: TRBJ1-1
len: 14
abundance: .

CDR3aa: CASSALTQPQHF
CDR3nt: TGTGCCAGCAGCGCGCTAACTCAGCCCCAGCATTTT
d_gene: .
v_gene: TRBV9
j_gene: TRBJ1-5
len: 12
abundance: .

CDR3aa: CASSRGLAAYNEQFF
CDR3nt: TGTGCCAGCAGCCGGGGACTAGCAGCTTACAATGAGCAGTTCTTC
d_gene: TRBD2
v_gene: TRBV7-2
j_gene: TRBJ2-1
len: 15
abundance: .

CDR3aa: CASSLQTGAYEQYF
CDR3nt: TGCGCCAGCAGCTTGCAGACAGGGGCCTACGAGCAGTACTTC
d_gene: TRBD1
v_gene: TRBV5-1
j_gene: TRBJ2-7
len: 14
abundance: .

CDR3aa: CASSPRRAGSTDTQYF
CDR3nt: TGTGCCAGCAGCCCCCGTCGGGCGGGTAGCACAGATACGCAGTATTTT
d_gene: .
v_gene: TRBV7-8
j_gene: TRBJ2-3
len: 16
abundance: .

CDR3aa: CASSLVIVTGTGRNEQFF
CDR3nt: TGTGCCAGCAGCTTAGTTATCGTTACCGGGACAGGTAGGAATGAGCAGTTCTTC
d_gene: TRBD1
v_gene: TRBV7-9
j_gene: TRBJ2-1
len: 18
abundance: once

CDR3aa: CASSSSDTGEKLFF
CDR3nt: TGTGCCAGCAGCTCTTCGGATACAGGTGAAAAACTGTTTTTT
d_gene: .
v_gene: TRBV7-9
j_gene: TRBJ1-4
len: 14
abundance: .

CDR3aa: CASSQDWAGLATDTQYF
CDR3nt: TGCGCCAGCAGCCAAGATTGGGCGGGACTAGCGACAGATACGCAGTATTTT
d_gene: TRBD2
v_gene: TRBV4-1
j_gene: TRBJ2-3
len: 17
abundance: .

CDR3aa: CASSLRQATYGYTF
CDR3nt: TGTGCCAGCAGCCTAAGACAGGCTACCTATGGCTACACCTTC
d_gene: .
v_gene: TRBV7-8
j_gene: TRBJ1-2
len: 14
abundance: .

CDR3aa: CASSPEAAGNTIYF
CDR3nt: TGTGCCAGCAGCCCGGAGGCAGCTGGAAACACCATATATTTT
d_gene: .
v_gene: TRBV11-2
j_gene: TRBJ1-3
len: 14
abundance: .

CDR3aa: CASSRDRPTEAFF
CDR3nt: TGTGCCAGCAGCCGCGACAGACCCACTGAAGCTTTCTTT
d_gene: .
v_gene: TRBV28
j_gene: TRBJ1-1
len: 13
abundance: few

CDR3aa: CASSLRRTRGDTQYF
CDR3nt: TGTGCCAGCAGCTTACGCCGTACACGGGGGGATACGCAGTATTTT
d_gene: .
v_gene: TRBV7-3
j_gene: TRBJ2-3
len: 15
abundance: .

CDR3aa: CASSQVLAGGLNEQFF
CDR3nt: TGTGCCAGCAGCCAAGTACTGGCGGGAGGACTCAATGAGCAGTTCTTC
d_gene: TRBD2
v_gene: TRBV4-2
j_gene: TRBJ2-1
len: 16
abundance: .

CDR3aa: CASSPASGNEQFF
CDR3nt: TGTGCCAGCTCACCAGCTAGCGGGAATGAGCAGTTCTTC
d_gene: TRBD2
v_gene: TRBV18
j_gene: TRBJ2-1
len: 13
abundance: .

CDR3aa: CASSLVGRGGNQPQHF
CDR3nt: TGTGCCAGCAGCTTAGTAGGCAGGGGAGGCAATCAGCCCCAGCATTTT
d_gene: .
v_gene: TRBV7-2
j_gene: TRBJ1-5
len: 16
abundance: .

CDR3aa: CASSLSRGPTGELFF
CDR3nt: TGTGCCAGCAGTTTATCCAGGGGGCCCACCGGGGAGCTGTTTTTT
d_gene: TRBD1
v_gene: TRBV27
j_gene: TRBJ2-2
len: 15
abundance: once

CDR3aa: CATRTGDTEAFF
CDR3nt: TGCGCCACTAGGACAGGGGACACTGAAGCTTTCTTT
d_gene: TRBD1
v_gene: TRBV10-1
j_gene: TRBJ1-1
len: 12
abundance: .

CDR3aa: CASSGGTAEAFF
CDR3nt: TGTGCCAGCAGCGGCGGCACCGCTGAAGCTTTCTTT
d_gene: .
v_gene: TRBV5-4
j_gene: TRBJ1-1
len: 12
abundance: .

CDR3aa: CASNPGPDRGRGYTF
CDR3nt: TGTGCCAGTAACCCGGGGCCAGACAGGGGACGAGGCTACACCTTC
d_gene: TRBD1
v_gene: TRBV5-6
j_gene: TRBJ1-2
len: 15
abundance: .

CDR3aa: CASSLAFSGRGEQYF
CDR3nt: TGCGCCAGCAGCTTGGCTTTCAGCGGGAGAGGCGAGCAGTACTTC
d_gene: TRBD2
v_gene: TRBV5-1
j_gene: TRBJ2-7
len: 15
abundance: .

CDR3aa: CASSLAGTLEAFF
CDR3nt: TGTGCCAGCAGCTTAGCCGGGACACTTGAAGCTTTCTTT
d_gene: .
v_gene: TRBV7-9
j_gene: TRBJ1-1
len: 13
abundance: .

CDR3aa: CASSLSGGGQPQHF
CDR3nt: TGTGCCAGCAGTTTATCAGGCGGGGGGCAGCCCCAGCATTTT
d_gene: .
v_gene: TRBV27
j_gene: TRBJ1-5
len: 14
abundance: .

CDR3aa: CASSTDRLNQPQHF
CDR3nt: TGTGCCAGTAGTACGGACAGACTCAATCAGCCCCAGCATTTT
d_gene: .
v_gene: TRBV19
j_gene: TRBJ1-5
len: 14
abundance: .

CDR3aa: CASSPRQERQPQHF
CDR3nt: TGTGCCAGCAGCCCAAGACAGGAACGGCAGCCCCAGCATTTT
d_gene: .
v_gene: TRBV7-8
j_gene: TRBJ1-5
len: 14
abundance: once

CDR3aa: CASSYDLRSSYNEQFF
CDR3nt: TGTGCCAGCAGTTACGATCTGCGGAGCTCCTACAATGAGCAGTTCTTC
d_gene: .
v_gene: TRBV6-6
j_gene: TRBJ2-1
len: 16
abundance: .

CDR3aa: CACSGTSGGEQYF
CDR3nt: TGTGCTTGTTCCGGGACTAGCGGAGGCGAGCAGTACTTC
d_gene: TRBD2
v_gene: TRBV30
j_gene: TRBJ2-7
len: 13
abundance: .

CDR3aa: CATSSIQGVETQYF
CDR3nt: TGTGCCACCAGCAGTATTCAGGGGGTGGAGACCCAGTACTTC
d_gene: TRBD1
v_gene: TRBV15
j_gene: TRBJ2-5
len: 14
abundance: once

CDR3aa: CASSTSDYTDTQYF
CDR3nt: TGTGCCAGCAGTACGAGCGACTACACAGATACGCAGTATTTT
d_gene: .
v_gene: TRBV2
j_gene: TRBJ2-3
len: 14
abundance: .

CDR3aa: CASSLGIGDYNQPQHF
CDR3nt: TGTGCCAGCAGCTTGGGGATTGGGGACTACAATCAGCCCCAGCATTTT
d_gene: .
v_gene: TRBV5-5
j_gene: TRBJ1-5
len: 16
abundance: .

CDR3aa: CASSPIMDTSYEQYF
CDR3nt: TGTGCCAGCAGTCCAATTATGGACACCTCCTACGAGCAGTACTTC
d_gene: .
v_gene: TRBV6-5
j_gene: TRBJ2-7
len: 15
abundance: .

CDR3aa: CASSGEADGYTF
CDR3nt: TGTGCCAGCAGTGGGGAGGCGGATGGCTACACCTTC
d_gene: .
v_gene: TRBV25-1
j_gene: TRBJ1-2
len: 12
abundance: .

CDR3aa: CASSDRDTISSPLHF
CDR3nt: TGTGCCAGTAGTGACAGGGATACGATCTCTTCACCCCTCCACTTT
d_gene: TRBD1
v_gene: TRBV19
j_gene: TRBJ1-6
len: 15
abundance: .

CDR3aa: CASSLGPNTEAFF
CDR3nt: TGTGCCAGCAGTCTTGGCCCGAACACTGAAGCTTTCTTT
d_gene: .
v_gene: TRBV2
j_gene: TRBJ1-1
len: 13
abundance: once

CDR3aa: CASTPLEPQHF
CDR3nt: TGTGCCAGCACCCCTCTTGAGCCCCAGCATTTT
d_gene: .
v_gene: TRBV28
j_gene: TRBJ1-5
len: 11
abundance: .

CDR3aa: CASRPEFRNNEQFF
CDR3nt: TGTGCCAGCAGGCCGGAGTTTCGTAACAATGAGCAGTTCTTC
d_gene: .
v_gene: TRBV7-3
j_gene: TRBJ2-1
len: 14
abundance: .

CDR3aa: CASSNWIAGVSYHNEQFF
CDR3nt: TGTGCCAGCAGCAATTGGATAGCGGGAGTCTCCTACCACAATGAGCAGTTCTTC
d_gene: .
v_gene: TRBV21-1
j_gene: TRBJ2-1
len: 18
abundance: few